This T cell receptor beta chain was captured by sequencing in a study of T cell repertoires in cytomegalovirus infection. Germline-derived CDR1 and CDR2 are SGHVS and FQNEAQ. V trimming: 4 bases; J trimming: 10 bases; junction bases outside the gene matches: 5. This CDR3 is built from 14 residues. The sample holds many counts of this clonotype. TCRdb ran MiXCR on the reads and lists one entry per CDR3 protein. The sample has more than 650,000 distinct CDR3 sequences, under 40% seen once; the top ten hold 2.5% to 3.5%. This sequence was found in a human donor in good health (CMV status not recorded). Some clones in this sample may be carry-over from other donors' samples. The V gene is TRBV7-8, the J gene TRBJ1-6; 9 nucleotides match TRBD1. Sequencing was done on a sample of PBMCs. The CDR3 loop reads CASSSDRGGSPLHF. CDR3 DNA: TGTGCCAGCAGCTCGGACAGGGGAGGGTCACCCCTCCACTTT.